This T cell receptor (beta chain) is from a study of graft-versus-host responses after intestinal transplantation. For the study at large: Following induction with anti-thymocyte globulin, all recipients were given tacrolimus and steroids for two to three years.

About this clone: Its specificity is not known.

The repertoire was sequenced with immunoSEQ multiplex PCR; TCRdb's copy has only in-frame clones and lacks some. The repertoire holds 35,000 to 40,000 clones, about 94% seen once, with roughly 0.71% in the top ten. The germline CDR1 and CDR2 sequences are SGHVS and FQNEAQ. The ends were cut back, 3 bases at V and 1 base at J, with 9 bases in the middle. This CDR3 has 14 amino acids. Study-level results: Early post-transplant falls in HvG clones accompanied the peak levels of circulating GvH clones.

Material: PBMCs, obtained 16 days after intestinal transplant. The chain recombines TRBV7-8 with TRBJ2-5; D is undetermined. The sequence derives from a human patient who received an intestinal transplant, so some T cells may come from the graft donor. The CDR3 nucleotides are TGTGCCAGCAGCTTTGAGCAGTCCCAAGAGACCCAGTACTTC. Translating it yields CASSFEQSQETQYF.